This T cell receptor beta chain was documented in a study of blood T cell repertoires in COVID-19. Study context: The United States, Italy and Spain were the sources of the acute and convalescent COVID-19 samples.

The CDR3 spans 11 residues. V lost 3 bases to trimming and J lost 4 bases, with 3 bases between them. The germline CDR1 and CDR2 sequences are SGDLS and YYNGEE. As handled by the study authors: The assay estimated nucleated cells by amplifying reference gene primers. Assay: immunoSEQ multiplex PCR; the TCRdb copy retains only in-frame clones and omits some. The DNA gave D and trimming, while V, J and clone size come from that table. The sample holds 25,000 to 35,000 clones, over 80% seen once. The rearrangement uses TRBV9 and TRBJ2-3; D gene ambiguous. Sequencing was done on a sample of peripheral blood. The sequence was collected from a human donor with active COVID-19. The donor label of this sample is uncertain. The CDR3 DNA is TGTGCCAGCAGCGCGTCAGATACGCAGTATTTT. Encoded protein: CASSASDTQYF.